This entry is about one T cell receptor (beta chain). Its specificity is unknown. This sample stems from a study of T cell responses to AZD1222 COVID-19 vaccine. Across the whole study: Pooling was applied to second doses at about 4 or about 12 weeks.

Germline CDR1 MDHEN, CDR2 SYDVKM. V lost 7 bases, J lost 6 bases, and 12 bases lay in between. The CDR3 sequence is 13 residues long. The data were produced by immunoSEQ multiplex PCR, yet TCRdb's version contains in-frame clones alone and is incomplete. The sample has some 82,000 clones; 85% to 90% are singletons. Study-wide results and caveats: An increase in Spike-specific TCR breadth and depth was observed after two AZD1222 doses. Researchers report vaccine-associated CD4 TCRs spanning spike, with dominance at 160-218 and 743-854.

The sequence derives from an adult in good health. Specimen: peripheral blood, collected on day 0 of AZD1222 vaccination. The chain carries TRBV28 and TRBJ2-2; D gene ambiguous. The CDR3 bases are TGTGCCAGCATTGCCCCTCAGGCCGGGGAGCTGTTTTTT. Translating gives CASIAPQAGELFF.